The source of this T cell receptor beta chain is a study of post-analysis software for immune sequencing data. Whole-study results and caveats: Significantly lower normalized Chao1 diversity was found in patients with multiple sclerosis relative to controls.

Unique molecular identifiers featured in each of the TCR beta cDNA libraries. In TCRdb, the PCR reads were re-called with MiXCR into one record per CDR3 protein. Among about 160,000 distinct CDR3 sequences listed, around 36% were seen once. Germline V gene lookup returns CDR1 SGHRS and CDR2 YFSETQ. The CDR3 spans 13 residues. Trimming pared 4 bases from V and 10 bases from J, leaving 18 bases between. As to this clonotype: Its target is not known.

The chain is built from TRBV5-1 and TRBJ2-7; TRBD2 is a possible D gene (6 bases). Sample: blood, taken after autologous hematopoietic stem cell transplantation. This clonotype was sampled from a girl aged 10-17 years with multiple sclerosis. The DNA for the CDR3 is TGCGCCAGCAGCGACGGGGGAGTATCGAAACAGTACTTC. Protein product: CASSDGGVSKQYF.